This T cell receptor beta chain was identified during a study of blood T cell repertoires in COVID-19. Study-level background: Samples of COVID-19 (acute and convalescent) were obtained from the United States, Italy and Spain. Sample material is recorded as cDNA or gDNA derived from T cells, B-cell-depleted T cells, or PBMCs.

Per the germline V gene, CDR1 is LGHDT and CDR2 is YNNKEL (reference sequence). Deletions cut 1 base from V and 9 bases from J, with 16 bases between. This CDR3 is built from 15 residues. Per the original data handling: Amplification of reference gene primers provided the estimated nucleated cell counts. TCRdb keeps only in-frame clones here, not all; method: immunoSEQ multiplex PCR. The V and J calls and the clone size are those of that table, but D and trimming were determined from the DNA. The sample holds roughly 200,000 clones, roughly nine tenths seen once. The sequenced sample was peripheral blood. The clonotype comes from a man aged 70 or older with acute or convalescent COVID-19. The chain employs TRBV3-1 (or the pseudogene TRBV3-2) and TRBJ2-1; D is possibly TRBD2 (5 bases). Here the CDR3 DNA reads TGTGCCAGCAGCCAAGTGTGGGAGAGAGCCAGTGAGCAGTTCTTC. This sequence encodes CASSQVWERASEQFF.